The 10 T cell receptor beta chains below were found in one sample sequenced in a study of graft-versus-host responses after intestinal transplantation. No cognate antigen is known for these TCRs. Profiling relied on immunoSEQ multiplex PCR, and the TCRdb table lists in-frame clones only, not all of them. The sample consists of about 120,000 clones, roughly 93% of them appearing once. The sample here was unstimulated CD4+ T cells sorted from spleen or lymph node cells, taken before intestinal transplant. Receptor source: a human donor who received an intestinal transplant.

The chain links TRBV11-2 to TRBJ2-1, with D tentatively TRBD2 (5 bases). The CDR3 runs to 16 residues. Trimming left V 1 base short and J 3 bases short, with 13 bases between. CDR1 and CDR2 from the germline V gene are SGHAT and FQNNGV. CDR3 nucleotide sequence: TGTGCCAGCAGCTTAGTTCTAGAGGGAGTCTACAATGAGCAGTTCTTC. Its protein product is CASSLVLEGVYNEQFF.

The CDR3 protein is CASSFRLAGGLSDEQYF. In DNA, the CDR3 is TGCGCCAGCAGCTTCCGACTAGCGGGAGGCCTCTCGGACGAGCAGTACTTC. This chain joins TRBV5-1 and TRBJ2-7, with 13 bases that match TRBD2. V gave up 2 bases and J gave up 5 bases; unmatched junction bases: 10. The CDR3 is made up of 17 amino acids. CDR1 SGHRS and CDR2 YFSETQ come from the germline V gene.

The chain employs TRBV7-8 and TRBJ1-1; TRBD1 agrees at 9 bases. The CDR3 extends over 15 amino acids. The germline V gene encodes CDR1 SGHVS and CDR2 FQNEAQ. V trimming: 4 bases; J trimming: 4 bases; junction bases outside the gene matches: 7. CDR3 protein: CASSSSRTGATEAFF. CDR3 nucleotides: TGTGCCAGCAGCTCCAGCCGGACAGGGGCCACTGAAGCTTTCTTT.

This rearrangement joins TRBV29-1 to TRBJ1-2, with a weak D call TRBD1 (6 bases). CDR1 is SQVTM, CDR2 ANQGSEA, per germline. The CDR3 extends over 13 amino acids. V lost 6 bases to trimming and J lost 7 bases, with 18 bases between them. CDR3 coding DNA: TGCAGCGTCCGACCCAAACAGGGTCTTGGCTACACCTTC. Its protein is CSVRPKQGLGYTF.

This clone was observed a few times. The rearrangement links TRBV7-9 to TRBJ1-2; D not certain. Trimming cost V 0 bases and J 8 bases, with 10 bases left between them. CDR1 is SEHNR, CDR2 FQNEAQ, per germline (reference sequence). The CDR3 is 13 amino acids. CDR3 amino acids: CASSLAHDGGYTF. CDR3 DNA sequence: TGTGCCAGCAGCTTAGCCCACGATGGCGGCTACACCTTC.

The chain joins TRBV28 to TRBJ2-7; D might be TRBD2 (5 bases). This CDR3 spans 16 amino acids. Germline loops: CDR1 MDHEN, CDR2 SYDVKM. The germline V and J ends were trimmed by 6 bases and 6 bases, with 24 bases remaining between them. The CDR3 sequence: CASSSPAKLDRGEQYF. The CDR3 bases are TGTGCCAGCAGCTCTCCCGCCAAACTCGACCGGGGCGAGCAGTACTTC.

This sequence joins TRBV2 and TRBJ1-2; D is unresolved. In germline, CDR1 is SNHLY, CDR2 FYNNEI. Deletions cut 5 bases from V and 7 bases from J, with 14 bases between. The CDR3 covers 13 residues. CDR3 protein: CASSNDLVGGYTF. For the CDR3, the DNA is TGTGCCAGCAGTAACGACCTGGTCGGTGGCTACACCTTC. Together with reference TRBV2 and TRBJ1-2, the CDR3 gives the full variable domain: EPEVTQTPSHQVTQMGQEVILRCVPISNHLYFYWYRQILGQKVEFLVSFYNNEISEKSEIFDDQFSVERPDGSNFTLKIRSTKLEDSAMYFCASSNDLVGGYTFGSGTRLTVV.

The chain carries TRBV19 and TRBJ1-2, with 7 positions matching TRBD1. CDR3 length: 13 amino acids. The V and J ends lost 5 bases and 9 bases, in that order; junction bases with no gene match: 9. The germline gives CDR1 LNHDA, CDR2 SQIVND (reference sequence). CDR3 amino acids: CASSPRRGPSYTF. The CDR3 DNA reads TGTGCCAGTAGTCCACGGAGGGGGCCCAGCTACACCTTC.

The chain is built from TRBV7-3 and TRBJ2-6; 7 nucleotides align to TRBD1. Germline CDR1 is SGHTA and CDR2 is FQGTGA. This CDR3 contains 16 residues. Germline trimming cut 5 bases from V and 2 bases from J; bases unmatched to any gene: 6. The CDR3, as DNA: TGTGCCAGCAGCGTATTAGGGGGCGCTGGGGCCAACGTCCTGACTTTC. It codes for CASSVLGGAGANVLTF.

V is TRBV7-3 and J is TRBJ1-1; no reliable D call. The CDR3 consists of 14 residues. Germline V gene lookup returns CDR1 SGHTA and CDR2 FQGTGA. V was pared by 3 bases and J by 4 bases, with 12 bases between. CDR3 loop: CASSLDRRGTEAFF. The CDR3 nucleotides are TGTGCCAGCAGCTTGGACCGTCGGGGCACTGAAGCTTTCTTT.